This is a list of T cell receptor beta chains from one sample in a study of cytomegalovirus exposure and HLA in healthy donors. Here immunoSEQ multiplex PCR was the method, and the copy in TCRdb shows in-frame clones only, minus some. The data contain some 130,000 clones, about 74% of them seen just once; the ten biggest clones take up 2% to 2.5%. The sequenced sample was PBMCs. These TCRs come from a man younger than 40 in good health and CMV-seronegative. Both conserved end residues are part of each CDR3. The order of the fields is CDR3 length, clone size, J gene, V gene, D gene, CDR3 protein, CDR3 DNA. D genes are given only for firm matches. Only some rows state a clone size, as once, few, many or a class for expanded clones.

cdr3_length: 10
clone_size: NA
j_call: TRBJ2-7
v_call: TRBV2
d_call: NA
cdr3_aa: CASGAGEQYF
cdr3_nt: TGTGCCAGCGGGGCGGGAGAGCAGTACTTC

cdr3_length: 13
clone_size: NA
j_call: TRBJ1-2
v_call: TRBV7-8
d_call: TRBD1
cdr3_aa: CVAGGQGAGGYTF
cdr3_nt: TGTGTAGCGGGGGGACAGGGGGCTGGGGGCTACACCTTC

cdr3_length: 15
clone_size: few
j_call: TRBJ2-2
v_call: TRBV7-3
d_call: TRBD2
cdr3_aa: CASSLALAGAGELFF
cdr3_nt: TGTGCCAGCAGCTTAGCACTAGCGGGAGCCGGGGAGCTGTTTTTT

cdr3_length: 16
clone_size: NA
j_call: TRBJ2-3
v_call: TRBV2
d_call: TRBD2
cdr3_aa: CASSEALAEFTDTQYF
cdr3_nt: TGTGCCAGCAGTGAAGCACTAGCGGAATTCACAGATACGCAGTATTTT

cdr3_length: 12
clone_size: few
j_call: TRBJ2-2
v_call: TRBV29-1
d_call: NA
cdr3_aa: CSVAPKPGELFF
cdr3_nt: TGCAGCGTAGCCCCAAAGCCCGGGGAGCTGTTTTTT

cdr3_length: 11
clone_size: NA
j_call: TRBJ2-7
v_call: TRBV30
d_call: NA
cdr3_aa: CAWMQGYEQYF
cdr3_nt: TGTGCCTGGATGCAGGGCTACGAGCAGTACTTC

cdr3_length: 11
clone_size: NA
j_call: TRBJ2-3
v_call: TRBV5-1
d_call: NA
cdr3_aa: CASTNTDTQYF
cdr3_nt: TGCGCCAGCACCAACACAGATACGCAGTATTTT

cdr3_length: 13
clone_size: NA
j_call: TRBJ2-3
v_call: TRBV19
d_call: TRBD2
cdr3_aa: CASSGRVTDTQYF
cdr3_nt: TGTGCCAGTAGCGGGAGGGTCACAGATACGCAGTATTTT

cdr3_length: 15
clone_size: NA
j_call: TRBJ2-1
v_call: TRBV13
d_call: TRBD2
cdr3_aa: CASSFKGLALNEQFF
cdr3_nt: TGTGCCAGCAGCTTCAAGGGACTAGCCCTCAATGAGCAGTTCTTC

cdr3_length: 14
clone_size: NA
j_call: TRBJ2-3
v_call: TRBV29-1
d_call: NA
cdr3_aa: CSVGYLAITDTQYF
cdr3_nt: TGCAGCGTTGGGTACCTAGCGATCACAGATACGCAGTATTTT

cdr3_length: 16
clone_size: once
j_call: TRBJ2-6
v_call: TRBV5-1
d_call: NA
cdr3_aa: CASSWGGGTGANVLTF
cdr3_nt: TGCGCCAGCAGCTGGGGGGGCGGTACTGGGGCCAACGTCCTGACTTTC

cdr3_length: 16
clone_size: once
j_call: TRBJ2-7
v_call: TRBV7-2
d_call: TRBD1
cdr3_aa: CASSHPRQGTSYEQYF
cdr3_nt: TGTGCCAGCAGCCATCCACGACAGGGCACCTCCTACGAGCAGTACTTC

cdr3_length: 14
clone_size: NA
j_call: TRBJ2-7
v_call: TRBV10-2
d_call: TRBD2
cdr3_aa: CASSETSGSSEQYF
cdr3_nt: TGCGCCAGCAGTGAGACTAGCGGGAGCAGTGAGCAGTACTTC

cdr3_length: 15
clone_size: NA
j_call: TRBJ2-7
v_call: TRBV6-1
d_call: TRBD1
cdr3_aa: CASSAGVTGGYEQYF
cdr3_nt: TGTGCCAGCAGCGCTGGGGTGACAGGGGGGTACGAGCAGTACTTC

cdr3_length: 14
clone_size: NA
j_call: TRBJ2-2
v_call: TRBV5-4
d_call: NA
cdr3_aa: CASSLDSGTGELFF
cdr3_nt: TGTGCCAGCAGCTTGGATAGTGGCACCGGGGAGCTGTTTTTT

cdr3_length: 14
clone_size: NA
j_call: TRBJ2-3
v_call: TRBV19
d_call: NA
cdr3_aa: CASSIQGGTDTQYF
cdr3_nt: TGTGCCAGTAGTATACAGGGAGGAACAGATACGCAGTATTTT

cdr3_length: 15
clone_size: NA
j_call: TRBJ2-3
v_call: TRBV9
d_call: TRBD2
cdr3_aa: CASSVGLAGVDTQYF
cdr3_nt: TGTGCCAGCAGCGTAGGGCTAGCGGGAGTAGATACGCAGTATTTT

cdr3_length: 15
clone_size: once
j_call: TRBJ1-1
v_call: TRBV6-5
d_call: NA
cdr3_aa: CASSYQTTVNTEAFF
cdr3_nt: TGTGCCAGCAGTTACCAAACGACAGTGAACACTGAAGCTTTCTTT

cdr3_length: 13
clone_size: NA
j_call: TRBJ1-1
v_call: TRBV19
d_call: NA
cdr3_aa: CASTSGWNTEAFF
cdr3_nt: TGTGCCAGTACGTCAGGGTGGAACACTGAAGCTTTCTTT

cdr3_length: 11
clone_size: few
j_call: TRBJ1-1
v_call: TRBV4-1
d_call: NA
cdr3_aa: CASSRGPLLDF
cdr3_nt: TGCGCCAGCAGCCGGGGGCCGCTTCTGGACTTT

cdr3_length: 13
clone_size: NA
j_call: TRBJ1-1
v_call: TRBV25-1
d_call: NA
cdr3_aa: CASSESAQVEAFF
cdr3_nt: TGTGCCAGCAGTGAATCTGCTCAAGTCGAGGCTTTCTTT

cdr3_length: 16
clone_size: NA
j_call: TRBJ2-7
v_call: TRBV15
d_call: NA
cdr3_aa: CATSRGRRRGLGEQYF
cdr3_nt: TGTGCCACCAGCAGAGGCCGTAGGAGGGGTTTGGGGGAGCAGTACTTC

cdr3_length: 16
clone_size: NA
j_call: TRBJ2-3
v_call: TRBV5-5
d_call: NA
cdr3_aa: CASSLGQGGGTDTQYF
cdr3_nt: TGTGCCAGCAGCTTGGGGCAGGGAGGCGGCACAGATACGCAGTATTTT

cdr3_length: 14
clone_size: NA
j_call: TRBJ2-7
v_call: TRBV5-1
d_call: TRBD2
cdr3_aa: CASSLVLAGAEQYF
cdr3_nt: TGCGCCAGCAGCTTGGTACTAGCGGGAGCCGAGCAGTACTTC

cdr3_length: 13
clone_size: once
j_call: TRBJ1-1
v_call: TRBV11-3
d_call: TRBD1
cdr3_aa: CASSLGTATEAFF
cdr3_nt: TGTGCCAGCAGCCTCGGGACAGCCACTGAAGCTTTCTTT

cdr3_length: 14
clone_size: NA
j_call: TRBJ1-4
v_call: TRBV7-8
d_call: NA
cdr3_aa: CASSPRRAREKLFF
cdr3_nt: TGTGCCAGCAGCCCAAGGCGGGCAAGGGAAAAACTGTTTTTT

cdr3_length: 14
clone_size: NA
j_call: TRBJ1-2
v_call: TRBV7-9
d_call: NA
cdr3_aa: CASSFATDIRDYTF
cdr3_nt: TGTGCCAGCAGCTTCGCCACAGACATCCGGGACTACACCTTC

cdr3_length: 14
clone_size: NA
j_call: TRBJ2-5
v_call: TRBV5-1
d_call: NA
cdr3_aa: CASSTGQSQETQYF
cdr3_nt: TGCGCCAGCAGCACAGGACAGTCCCAAGAGACCCAGTACTTC

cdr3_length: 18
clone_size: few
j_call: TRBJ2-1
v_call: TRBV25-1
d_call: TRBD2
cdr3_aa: CASSFGTSGLSSYNEQFF
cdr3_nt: TGTGCCAGCAGTTTCGGGACTAGCGGGTTGAGCTCCTACAATGAGCAGTTCTTC

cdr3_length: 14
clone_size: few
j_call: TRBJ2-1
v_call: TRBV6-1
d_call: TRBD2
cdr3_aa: CASRGTSGYNEQFF
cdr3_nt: TGTGCCAGCAGGGGGACTAGCGGGTACAATGAGCAGTTCTTC

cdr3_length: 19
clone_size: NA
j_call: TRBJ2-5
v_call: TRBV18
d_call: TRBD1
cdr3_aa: CASSPFPGQGLGARETQYF
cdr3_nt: TGTGCCAGCTCACCCTTCCCGGGACAGGGCCTGGGCGCCCGGGAGACCCAGTACTTC

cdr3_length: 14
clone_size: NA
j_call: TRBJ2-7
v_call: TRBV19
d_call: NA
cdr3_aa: CASSSTSDPYEQYF
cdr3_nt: TGTGCCAGTAGTAGCACTAGTGACCCTTACGAGCAGTACTTC

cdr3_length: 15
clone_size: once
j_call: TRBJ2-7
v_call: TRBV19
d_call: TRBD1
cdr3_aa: CASSTPTGGAYEQYF
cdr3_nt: TGTGCCAGTAGTACGCCGACAGGGGGAGCCTACGAGCAGTACTTC

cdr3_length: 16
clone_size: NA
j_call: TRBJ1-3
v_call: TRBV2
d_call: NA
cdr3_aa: CASSGQGLIAGNTIYF
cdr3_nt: TGTGCCAGCAGTGGGCAGGGGTTGATTGCTGGAAACACCATATATTTT

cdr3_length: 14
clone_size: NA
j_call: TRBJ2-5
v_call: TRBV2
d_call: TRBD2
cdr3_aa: CASRSGRAGETQYF
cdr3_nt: TGTGCCAGCAGGAGCGGGAGGGCCGGGGAGACCCAGTACTTC

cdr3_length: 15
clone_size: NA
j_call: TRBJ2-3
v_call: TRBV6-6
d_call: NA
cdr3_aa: CASSYSGSSIDTQYF
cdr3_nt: TGTGCCAGCAGTTACTCGGGGAGTAGCATAGATACGCAGTATTTT

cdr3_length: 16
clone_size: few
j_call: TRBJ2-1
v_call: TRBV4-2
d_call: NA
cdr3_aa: CASSQESQGSYNEQFF
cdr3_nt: TGTGCCAGCAGCCAAGAATCACAGGGTTCCTACAATGAGCAGTTCTTC

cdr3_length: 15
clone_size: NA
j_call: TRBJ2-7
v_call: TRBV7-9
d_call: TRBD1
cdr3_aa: CSSSSWTGVSYEQYF
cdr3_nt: TGTTCCAGCAGCTCCTGGACAGGGGTATCCTACGAGCAGTACTTC

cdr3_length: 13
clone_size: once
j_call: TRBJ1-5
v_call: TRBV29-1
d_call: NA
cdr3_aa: CSVVPGYNQPQHF
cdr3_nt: TGCAGCGTTGTCCCAGGGTACAATCAGCCCCAGCATTTT

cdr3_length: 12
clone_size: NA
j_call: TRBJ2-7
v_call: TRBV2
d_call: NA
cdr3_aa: CASSVSRGEQYF
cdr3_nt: TGTGCCAGCAGTGTATCGCGGGGCGAGCAGTACTTC

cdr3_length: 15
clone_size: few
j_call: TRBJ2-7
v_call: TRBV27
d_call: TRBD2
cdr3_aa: CASRGLAGDKYEQYF
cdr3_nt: TGTGCCAGCAGAGGTCTAGCGGGAGATAAGTACGAGCAGTACTTC

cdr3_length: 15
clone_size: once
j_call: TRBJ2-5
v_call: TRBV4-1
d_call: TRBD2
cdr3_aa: CASSQVAGGGETQYF
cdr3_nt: TGCGCCAGCAGCCAAGTAGCGGGAGGGGGAGAGACCCAGTACTTC

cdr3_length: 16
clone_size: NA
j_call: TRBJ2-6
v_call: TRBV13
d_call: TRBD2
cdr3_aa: CASSAGLAGGANVLTF
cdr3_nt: TGTGCCAGCAGCGCCGGACTAGCGGGTGGGGCCAACGTCCTGACTTTC

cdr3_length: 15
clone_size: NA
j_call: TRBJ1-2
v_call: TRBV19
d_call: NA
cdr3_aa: CASSISDSRLYGYTF
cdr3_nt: TGTGCCAGTAGTATCTCGGACAGCCGTCTCTATGGCTACACCTTC

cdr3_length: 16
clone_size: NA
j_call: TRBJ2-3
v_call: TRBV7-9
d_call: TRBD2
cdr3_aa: CASSPGLAGSTDTQYF
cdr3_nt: TGTGCCAGCAGCCCTGGACTAGCGGGAAGCACAGATACGCAGTATTTT

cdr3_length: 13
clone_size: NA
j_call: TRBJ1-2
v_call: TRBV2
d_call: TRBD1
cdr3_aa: CASSPRTGYGYTF
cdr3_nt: TGTGCCAGCTCTCCCCGGACAGGCTATGGCTACACCTTC

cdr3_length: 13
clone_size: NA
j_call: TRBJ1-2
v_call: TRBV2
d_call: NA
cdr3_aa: CASSDRVNYGYTF
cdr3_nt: TGTGCCAGCAGTGATCGGGTCAACTATGGCTACACCTTC

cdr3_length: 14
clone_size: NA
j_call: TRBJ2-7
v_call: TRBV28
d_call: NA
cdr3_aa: CASSLGLSLEEQYF
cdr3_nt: TGTGCCAGCAGTCTGGGACTCTCCCTAGAGGAGCAGTACTTC

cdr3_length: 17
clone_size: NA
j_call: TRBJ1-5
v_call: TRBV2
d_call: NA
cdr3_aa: CASSPMVGQRRDQPQHF
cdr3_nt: TGTGCCAGCAGTCCAATGGTGGGGCAGAGAAGGGATCAGCCCCAGCATTTT

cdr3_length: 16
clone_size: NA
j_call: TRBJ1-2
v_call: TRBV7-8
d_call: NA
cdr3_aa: CASSLASDPEGYGYTF
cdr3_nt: TGTGCCAGCAGCTTAGCCTCGGACCCCGAGGGCTATGGCTACACCTTC

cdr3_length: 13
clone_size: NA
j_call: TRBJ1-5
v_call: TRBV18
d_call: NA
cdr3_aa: CASSPGLNQPQHF
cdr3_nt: TGTGCCAGCTCACCTGGACTCAATCAGCCCCAGCATTTT

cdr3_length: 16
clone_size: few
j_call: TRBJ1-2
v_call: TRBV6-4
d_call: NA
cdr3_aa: CASSHPEDNDFYGYTF
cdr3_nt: TGTGCCAGCAGCCACCCCGAGGACAACGATTTTTATGGCTACACCTTC

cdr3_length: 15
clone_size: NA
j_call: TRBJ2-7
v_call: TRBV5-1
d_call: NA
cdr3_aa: CASSLGPGMGGEQYF
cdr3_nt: TGCGCCAGCAGCTTGGGTCCTGGCATGGGGGGCGAGCAGTACTTC